The entry that follows covers one T cell receptor beta chain sequence. Germline V gene sequence: CDR1 SEHNR, CDR2 FQNEAQ (reference sequence). The CDR3 consists of 15 residues. Trimming removed 5 bases at V and 5 bases at J, with 18 bases between. The record originates from a study of blood T cell repertoires in COVID-19. Study at large: The origin of the acute and convalescent COVID-19 samples was the United States, Italy and Spain. Nucleic acid was either cDNA or gDNA, and it came from T cells, B-cell-depleted T cells, or PBMCs.

Libraries were prepared by immunoSEQ multiplex PCR; TCRdb keeps only in-frame clonotypes and omits some of them. Here the sample spans about 50,000 clones, approximately 83% being singletons. The sequenced sample was peripheral blood. This chain links TRBV7-9 with TRBJ2-5; TRBD2 might be the D (6 bases). This sequence originates from a man aged 35 to 55 with acute or convalescent COVID-19. CDR3 residues: CASSVGLYLQETQYF. CDR3 nucleotide sequence: TGTGCCAGCAGCGTGGGACTGTACCTCCAGGAGACCCAGTACTTC.